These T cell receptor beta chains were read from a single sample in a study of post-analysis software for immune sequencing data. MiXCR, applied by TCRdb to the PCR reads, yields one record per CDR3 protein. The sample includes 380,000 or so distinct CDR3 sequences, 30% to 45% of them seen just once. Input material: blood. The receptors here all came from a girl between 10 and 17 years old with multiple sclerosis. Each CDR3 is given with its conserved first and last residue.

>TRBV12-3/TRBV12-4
CATKGGTDTQYF
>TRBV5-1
CASFEGGYNQETQYF
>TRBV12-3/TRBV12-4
CASSLGDTYEQYF
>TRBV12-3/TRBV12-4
CASSLRGSSYNSPLHF
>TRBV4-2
CASSQDPWQGADEQYF
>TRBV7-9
CAGSPTGDIGYTF
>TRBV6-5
CASGLTGGTEAFF
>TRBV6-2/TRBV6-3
CASSYFGGGETQYF
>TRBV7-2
CANSPLAGRETQYF
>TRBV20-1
CSASTGGNNEQFF
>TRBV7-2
CASSSSRDTGELFF
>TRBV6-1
CASSEEGQPYNSPLHF
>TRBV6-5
CASSRNRDSNTEAFF
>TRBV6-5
CASSTRVSNQPQHF
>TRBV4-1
CASSRVPTGDYGYTF
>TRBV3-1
CASSQEGGGDEAFF
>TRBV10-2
CASNGRDRAYEQYF
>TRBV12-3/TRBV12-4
CASSLVGAGADEQYF
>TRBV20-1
CSARGTGTRRGANYGYTF
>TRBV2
CASSEDSASYNEQFF
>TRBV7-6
CASSSGTSGGEQYF
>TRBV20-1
CSARDPRGGETQYF
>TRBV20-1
CSARTGGKSNQPQHF
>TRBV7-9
CASSLASRTGELFF
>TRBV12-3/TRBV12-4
CASSPTAGGETQYF
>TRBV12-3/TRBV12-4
CASSLVSGPYNEQFF
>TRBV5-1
CASSLGAGKYNEQFF
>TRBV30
CAWGGRQGGEQYF
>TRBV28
CASSAVGQGAYSYEQYF
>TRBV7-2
CASSWTGSSYEQYF
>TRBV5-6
CASSRAGVGETQYF